Following are 14 T cell receptor beta chains from one sample sequenced in a study of blood T cell repertoires in COVID-19. Generated by immunoSEQ multiplex PCR, the TCRdb table keeps only in-frame clones and is missing some. The sample has about 200,000 clones, about 85% seen once; the top ten hold around 6%. Sequencing was carried out using peripheral blood. The receptors shown here come from a woman between 35 and 50 years old with COVID-19, enrolled during active disease.

The table lists this clone with a count of one. The rearrangement joins TRBV7-8 to TRBJ2-1; no reliable D call. Germline V gene sequence: CDR1 SGHVS, CDR2 FQNEAQ. The CDR3 consists of 12 residues. Trimming took 5 bases from V and 6 from J, leaving 8 bases between them. The CDR3 here is CASSLNSNEQFF. The CDR3, as DNA: TGTGCCAGCAGCCTGAACAGCAATGAGCAGTTCTTC.

This clone came up once. The chain joins TRBV30 to TRBJ2-7; 8 nucleotides match TRBD2. Losses at the gene ends were 8 bases for V and 2 bases for J; bases not matched to a gene: 5. The CDR3 runs to 12 residues. The germline CDR1 and CDR2 sequences are GTSNPN and SVGIG (reference sequence). DNA for the CDR3: TGTGCCATAGCGGGACCCGCCTACGAGCAGTACTTC. This encodes CAIAGPAYEQYF.

This chain links TRBV7-2 with TRBJ1-6, with TRBD1 as a possible D gene (5 bases). Germline loops: CDR1 SGHTA, CDR2 FQGNSA. The CDR3 is 15 residues long. The V end lost 5 bases, the J end lost 2 bases, and 10 bases lay between the germline ends. CDR3 loop: CASSPTDTYNSPLHF. The CDR3 nucleotides read TGTGCCAGCAGCCCGACAGACACCTATAATTCACCCCTCCACTTT.

Remarks on this clone: At one of its ends the junction is not consistent with the germline gene, which may arise from a read error. The chain uses TRBV4-1 and TRBJ2-5, with D perhaps TRBD2 (6 bases). This CDR3 is 17 amino acids long. Germline CDR1 and CDR2: MGHRA and YSYEKL. The CDR3 nucleotides are TGCGCCAGCAGCCAATTTGGTAGGGGAGGCGTCCAAGAGGCCCAGTACTTC. Protein: CASSQFGRGGVQEAQYF.

This clone was detected a few times. V gene TRBV5-1 combines with J gene TRBJ2-3; TRBD2 matches 10 bases. Germline V gene sequence: CDR1 SGHRS, CDR2 YFSETQ. This CDR3 has 15 amino acids. J gave up 4 bases and V 2 bases, and 4 bases lay outside the gene matches. In nucleotides, the CDR3 is TGCGCCAGCAGCTTTGGGACTAGCGCGTCAGATACGCAGTATTTT. Amino acid sequence: CASSFGTSASDTQYF.

The genes are TRBV7-9 and TRBJ1-2; a weak D match, TRBD1 (5 bases). Looked up from germline, CDR1 is SEHNR and CDR2 is FQNEAQ (reference sequence). V was pared by 4 bases and J by 2 bases, with 11 bases between. The CDR3 is 14 residues long. The CDR3: CASSSGFPNYGYTF. CDR3 nucleotides: TGTGCCAGCAGCTCAGGGTTCCCAAACTATGGCTACACCTTC.

V and J are TRBV3-1 (or the pseudogene TRBV3-2) and TRBJ1-1, with no clear D. Per germline, CDR1 LGHDT and CDR2 YNNKEL (reference sequence). V was trimmed by 2 bases and J by 7 bases, leaving 8 bases between them. The CDR3 is 12 residues long. This CDR3 is CASSQLHSEAFF. The CDR3 DNA sequence: TGTGCCAGCAGCCAATTGCATAGTGAAGCTTTCTTT.

The chain joins TRBV2 to TRBJ1-5; 11 bases map to TRBD1. V trimming: 6 bases; J trimming: 6 bases; junction bases outside the gene matches: 7. CDR3 length equals 15 residues. Germline CDR1 and CDR2: SNHLY and FYNNEI. CDR3 coding DNA: TGTGCCAGCAGCGCCGGGACAGGGGGAGGTCAGCCCCAGCATTTT. Translation gives CASSAGTGGGQPQHF.

The rearrangement uses TRBV7-8 and TRBJ2-7; the match to TRBD1 covers 8 bases. CDR1 and CDR2 (germline): SGHVS, FQNEAQ. V shed 3 bases, J shed 3 bases, and the junction held 13 bases outside the gene matches. CDR3 length: 17 amino acids. The CDR3 DNA follows: TGTGCCAGCAGCTTTCCGACAGGGGATTTTCAAGGCTACGAGCAGTACTTC. Protein product: CASSFPTGDFQGYEQYF.

This chain joins TRBV9 and TRBJ2-1; 10 nucleotides line up with TRBD2. Germline assignment: CDR1 SGDLS and CDR2 YYNGEE. The CDR3 sequence is 16 residues long. The V and J ends lost 4 bases and 4 bases, in that order; junction bases with no gene match: 8. The CDR3 region is CASSQTSGVSYNEQFF. DNA of the CDR3: TGTGCCAGCAGCCAAACTAGCGGGGTGTCGTACAATGAGCAGTTCTTC.

The gene calls are TRBV27 and TRBJ1-2; TRBD1 agrees at 7 bases. CDR3 length equals 14 residues. The J segment lost 8 bases and the V segment lost 2 bases, leaving 8 bases of the junction unmatched. Germline V CDR1 and CDR2: MNHEY, SMNVEV (reference sequence). The CDR3 region is CASSLRDSTDGYTF. DNA of the CDR3: TGTGCCAGCAGTTTAAGGGACAGCACCGACGGCTACACCTTC.

The CDR3 spells CASSDGTSGGSSSYNEQFF. The CDR3 DNA reads as TGTGCCAGCAGTGACGGGACTAGCGGGGGGTCGAGCTCCTACAATGAGCAGTTCTTC. This sequence joins TRBV6-2 or TRBV6-3 and TRBJ2-1; TRBD2 matches 15 bases. This CDR3 spans 19 amino acids. Unmatched junction bases numbered 8, after V lost 5 bases and J lost 0 bases. Germline assignment: CDR1 MNHEY and CDR2 SVGEGT.

The chain carries TRBV29-1 and TRBJ1-3; the match to TRBD1 covers 7 bases. After removal of 8 bases from V and 4 bases from J, the junction contained 8 bases not matched to a gene. The CDR3 runs to 13 residues. Looked up from germline, CDR1 is SQVTM and CDR2 is ANQGSEA. The CDR3 loop reads CSTGELSGNTIYF. CDR3 nucleotides: TGCAGCACAGGGGAACTATCCGGAAACACCATATATTTT. The complete variable domain, with remaining parts taken from reference TRBV29-1 and TRBJ1-3, reads SAVISQKPSRDICQRGTSLTIQCQVDSQVTMMFWYRQQPGQSLTLIATANQGSEATYESGFVIDKFPISRPNLTFSTLTVSNMSPEDSSIYLCSTGELSGNTIYFGEGSWLTVV.

V and J are TRBV11-2 and TRBJ2-1; D perhaps matches TRBD1 (6 bases). Between the trimmed V and J ends, which lost 1 base and 10 bases, there was a span of 23 bases. The germline V gene has CDR1 SGHAT and CDR2 FQNNGV. The CDR3 has 17 residues. The CDR3 region has the DNA TGTGCCAGCAGCTTAGCGGGTACAGGGATATTTGGCAGAGAGCAGTTCTTC. This gives the protein CASSLAGTGIFGREQFF.